This is a list of T cell receptor beta chains from one sample in a study of T cell responses to AZD1222 COVID-19 vaccine. The protocol was immunoSEQ multiplex PCR, while the TCRdb copy is restricted to in-frame clones and leaves out a portion. There are 150,000 to 200,000 clones in the sample; 90% to 95% occur only once, and 2.3% lies in the top ten. Sample: peripheral blood, taken on day 0 of AZD1222 vaccination. The receptors derive from an adult in good health. The CDR3 runs from the conserved cysteine through the conserved F or W. D genes are given only for firm matches. Some rows mark clone size as missing; the rest say once, few, many or name a class of expanded clone.

V gene	J gene	clone size	D gene	CDR3 DNA	CDR3 protein
TRBV15	TRBJ1-5	-	TRBD1	TGTGCCACCAGCAGAGTAGGACAGGGTGGATATCAGCCCCAGCATTTT	CATSRVGQGGYQPQHF
TRBV6-5	TRBJ2-5	-	-	TGTGCCAGCAGTAGCCCCCAAACCCTAGAGACCCAGTACTTC	CASSSPQTLETQYF
TRBV4-3	TRBJ1-1	-	TRBD1	TGCGCCAGCAGCCAAGAGCTGATCGGACAGGGGGGAGGCACTGAAGCTTTCTTT	CASSQELIGQGGGTEAFF
TRBV7-7	TRBJ2-1	-	TRBD2	TGTGCCAGCAGCCAAGGACTAGCGGGAGGGGGGCAGTTCTTC	CASSQGLAGGGQFF
TRBV6-4	TRBJ2-7	-	TRBD2	TGTGCCAGCAGTGACGCGTTCTGTAGCGGGAGGGTCTGGGGAGAGCAGTACTTC	CASSDAFCSGRVWGEQYF
TRBV7-6	TRBJ1-5	-	TRBD1	TGTGCCAGCAGCTTATCAGACAGGGGACCAGGACAGCCCCAGCATTTT	CASSLSDRGPGQPQHF
TRBV19	TRBJ1-6	-	-	TGTGCCAGTAGAACAGCACATAATTCACCCCTCCACTTT	CASRTAHNSPLHF
TRBV10-3	TRBJ2-2	-	TRBD1	TGTGCCATCAGGCACGGGACAGACAGCACCGGGGAGCTGTTTTTT	CAIRHGTDSTGELFF
TRBV14	TRBJ2-7	-	TRBD1	TGTGCCAGCAGCCAAGATGCGAGACAGGGGGGCGAGCAGTACTTC	CASSQDARQGGEQYF
TRBV15	TRBJ1-4	-	-	TGTGCCACCAGCAGAGTTCCAGTTAATGAAAAACTGTTTTTT	CATSRVPVNEKLFF
TRBV2	TRBJ1-5	-	TRBD1	TGTGCCAGCAGTGCTCCCGGGACAGGCCCAGGGCCCCAGCATTTT	CASSAPGTGPGPQHF
TRBV6-5	TRBJ1-2	few	-	TGTGCCAGCAGGGCGGACATTGGCTACACCTTC	CASRADIGYTF
TRBV9	TRBJ2-2	-	TRBD2	TGTGCCAGCAGCGTAGTAGCTAGCGGTCGTATCGGGGAGCTGTTTTTT	CASSVVASGRIGELFF
TRBV3-1/TRBV3-2	TRBJ2-3	-	-	TGTGCCAGCAGCCCCCGGGACGGATTCACAGATACGCAGTATTTT	CASSPRDGFTDTQYF
TRBV19	TRBJ1-5	-	-	TGTGCCAGTAGTATGTCCCCCCGGGGAAACAATCAGCCCCAGCATTTT	CASSMSPRGNNQPQHF
TRBV5-3	TRBJ1-2	-	-	TGTGCCAAAATGGACAGCGGGGCCTATGGCTACACCTTC	CAKMDSGAYGYTF
TRBV6-5	TRBJ2-5	-	-	TGTGCCAGCAGCCCCGAGGAGGACTGGGAGACCCAGTACTTC	CASSPEEDWETQYF
TRBV3-1/TRBV3-2	TRBJ2-5	-	-	TGTGCCAGCAGCCGCCCGGGACTCCCCCAAGAGACCCAGTACTTC	CASSRPGLPQETQYF
TRBV19	TRBJ1-5	-	-	TGTGCCAGTAGGTCGGTTGAATGGGGCAATCAGCCCCAGCATTTT	CASRSVEWGNQPQHF
TRBV6-5	TRBJ1-5	few	-	TGTGCCAGCATCCTGGACGGCGGGAATCAGCCCCAGCATTTT	CASILDGGNQPQHF
TRBV7-3	TRBJ2-3	once	-	TGTGCCAGCAGCTCAAGACTTGGGTCTCGCACAGATACGCAGTATTTT	CASSSRLGSRTDTQYF
TRBV5-4	TRBJ2-2	-	TRBD2	TGTGCCAGCAGCTTGGGCCAGCGGGGGGACACCGGGGAGCTGTTTTTT	CASSLGQRGDTGELFF
TRBV29-1	TRBJ2-3	-	-	TGCAGCGTTCTAGTAGGGAGGGATACGCAGTATTTT	CSVLVGRDTQYF
TRBV2	TRBJ1-1	-	-	TGTGCCAGCACGGTAGGGCGCGGGTCAAGTGCGAGGACTGAAGCTTTCTTT	CASTVGRGSSARTEAFF
TRBV11-2	TRBJ2-2	once	-	TGTGCCAGCAGCCCCGTCTTGAACACCGGGGAGCTGTTTTTT	CASSPVLNTGELFF
TRBV5-1	TRBJ2-2	once	TRBD2	TGCGCCACAGGGCCGGGGGGCACCGGGGAGCTGTTTTTT	CATGPGGTGELFF
TRBV5-1	TRBJ2-7	-	-	TGCGCCAGCAGCCCAGTTAGCGCCAGCGACGAGCAGTACTTC	CASSPVSASDEQYF
TRBV4-3	TRBJ2-7	-	-	TGCGCCAGCAGCCCAAAGAGTGGGGTCGAGCAGTACTTC	CASSPKSGVEQYF
TRBV6-5	TRBJ2-7	-	TRBD1	TGTGCCAGCAGTTACACTGGGACAGGGGTCTACGAGCAGTACTTC	CASSYTGTGVYEQYF